This T cell receptor beta chain appears in the sequencing data of a study of blood T cell repertoires in COVID-19. Study summary: The United States, Italy and Spain were the sources of the acute and convalescent COVID-19 samples. T cells, B-cell-depleted T cells, or PBMCs provided the cDNA or gDNA that served as material.

Per the authors' pipeline: The authors estimated nucleated cell counts from reference gene primer amplification. The method was immunoSEQ multiplex PCR; TCRdb's version includes in-frame clones alone and lacks a portion of them. The V and J calls and clone size are taken from that table; D and trimming were inferred from the DNA. In the table there are 55,000 to 65,000 clones, roughly 91% of which are singletons. The V gene lost 1 base and the J gene lost 2 bases, with 12 bases spanning the gap. In germline, CDR1 is MDHEN, CDR2 SYDVKM. The CDR3 has 16 residues. The source of this sequence is a human donor in a cohort sampled during active COVID-19. Sequencing used peripheral blood. V gene TRBV28 combines with J gene TRBJ2-1, with a tentative D call TRBD2 (7 bases). The DNA of the CDR3 is TGTGCCAGCAGTTTATATAACGGGGGGCCCTACAATGAGCAGTTCTTC. Protein sequence: CASSLYNGGPYNEQFF. The whole variable domain, remainder taken from reference TRBV28 and TRBJ2-1, is DVKVTQSSRYLVKRTGEKVFLECVQDMDHENMFWYRQDPGLGLRLIYFSYDVKMKEKGDIPEGYSVSREKKERFSLILESASTNQTSMYLCASSLYNGGPYNEQFFGPGTRLTVL.